This T cell receptor beta chain comes out of a study of OX40 agonist ivuxolimab in advanced cancers. Repertoires were generated with immunoSEQ multiplex PCR, while TCRdb's copy carries only in-frame clones and drops some. The sample has fewer than 8,500 clones; roughly 71% are singletons. Regarding this clone: Its antigen remains unidentified.

Whole-study results and caveats: At doses 0.1 to 3.0 mg/kg, CD4+ and CD8+ clones expanded.

People who had autoimmune disease history or systemic immunosuppression were excluded. After removal of 3 bases from V and 2 bases from J, the junction contained 3 bases not matched to a gene. This CDR3 comprises 16 residues. Germline CDR1 is SGDLS and CDR2 is YYNGEE. The sequence was obtained from an adult with an advanced solid tumor such as melanoma, head and neck, liver or kidney cancer. V gene TRBV9 combines with J gene TRBJ2-3; 13 bases line up with TRBD2. Here the sequenced sample was CD4+ or CD8+ T cells sorted from blood, taken in a trial of the OX40 agonist ivuxolimab. The CDR3 loop reads CASSAGLAGTTDTQYF. The CDR3 DNA reads TGTGCCAGCAGCGCGGGACTAGCGGGGACCACAGATACGCAGTATTTT.